This TCR beta chain came from a study of blood T cell repertoires in COVID-19. Study details: COVID-19 samples from acute and convalescent phases originated in the United States, Italy and Spain.

Unmatched junction bases numbered 6, after V lost 6 bases and J lost 7 bases. Germline values: CDR1 KGHSH, CDR2 LQKENI. The CDR3 loop spans 13 amino acids. In the source study's methods: It was from reference gene primer amplification that nucleated cell counts were estimated. Profiled with immunoSEQ multiplex PCR; TCRdb holds only in-frame clones, not every one. V and J calls and clone size are as listed in that table; D and trimming were resolved from the DNA. Among 250,000 to 350,000 clones, more than 70% were seen once, and the ten largest hold about 10%. The source is a woman aged 25 to 39 with COVID-19, enrolled during active disease. The specimen was peripheral blood. The gene calls are TRBV18 and TRBJ1-2; TRBD1 matches 9 bases. Written as DNA, the CDR3 is TGTGCCAGCTCTACGGGACAGGGCGGTGGCTACACCTTC. Its protein product is CASSTGQGGGYTF.